One and the same sample provided the 20 T cell receptor beta chains below, sequenced in a study of neoadjuvant anti-PD-1 for oral cavity cancer. Libraries were prepared by immunoSEQ multiplex PCR; TCRdb keeps only in-frame clonotypes and omits some of them. Among more than 12,000 clones listed, about 67% were seen once. The sequences come from PBMCs, collected before nivolumab (anti-PD-1) treatment. The receptors come from a person between 40 and 80 years old with oral cavity squamous cell carcinoma.

The chain employs TRBV2 and TRBJ1-1; TRBD1 aligns across 9 bases. CDR1 is SNHLY and CDR2 is FYNNEI in the germline V gene. J was trimmed by 10 bases and V by 10 bases; bases with no gene match: 16. CDR3 length equals 14 residues. CDR3 amino acids: CATRPDRGGFRAFF. CDR3 nucleotides: TGTGCCACCCGGCCGGACAGGGGCGGTTTCCGAGCTTTCTTT. Full variable domain (remainder filled in from reference TRBV2 and TRBJ1-1): EPEVTQTPSHQVTQMGQEVILRCVPISNHLYFYWYRQILGQKVEFLVSFYNNEISEKSEIFDDQFSVERPDGSNFTLKIRSTKLEDSAMYFCATRPDRGGFRAFFGQGTRLTVV.

This chain uses TRBV5-5 with TRBJ1-2; perhaps TRBD1 as D (6 bases). Deletions cut 0 bases from V and 4 bases from J, with 7 bases between. Germline assignment: CDR1 SGHKS and CDR2 YYEKEE (reference sequence). The length of the CDR3 is 13 residues. The CDR3 loop is CASSLGGGYGYTF. The CDR3 bases are TGTGCCAGCAGCTTGGGAGGGGGCTATGGCTACACCTTC.

This clone has more than one count but fewer than ten. The chain links TRBV19 to TRBJ1-5, with TRBD1 as a possible D gene (5 bases). This CDR3 region has 14 residues. The ends were cut back, 4 bases at V and 6 bases at J, with 13 bases in the middle. The germline gives CDR1 LNHDA, CDR2 SQIVND (reference sequence). The CDR3 bases are TGTGCCAGTAGTAGCAGGGCCCGAGGTCAGCCCCAGCATTTT. Translating gives CASSSRARGQPQHF.

The gene calls are TRBV7-8 and TRBJ2-7; maybe TRBD1 (5 bases). The V end lost 5 bases, the J end lost 2 bases, and 16 bases lay between the germline ends. The germline gives CDR1 SGHVS, CDR2 FQNEAQ. The CDR3 spans 15 residues. The CDR3 is CASSGGAGSPYEQYF. CDR3 in DNA: TGTGCCAGCAGCGGTGGGGCAGGCAGCCCCTACGAGCAGTACTTC.

The rearrangement uses TRBV5-6 and TRBJ2-2, with D hard to call. The CDR3 spans 12 residues. The V gene lost 5 bases and the J gene lost 5 bases, with 7 bases spanning the gap. CDR1 is SGHDT, CDR2 YYEEEE, per germline. The CDR3 loop is CASRGRTGELFF. The CDR3 DNA reads as TGTGCCAGCAGAGGAAGAACCGGGGAGCTGTTTTTT.

The chain is built from TRBV5-4 and TRBJ1-1; possible D gene TRBD1, 5 bases. This CDR3 has 14 amino acids. Trimming took off 4 bases at V and 0 bases at J, with 10 bases between the two ends. Germline-derived CDR1 and CDR2 are SGHNT and YYREEE (reference sequence). The CDR3 DNA reads as TGTGCCAGCAGCCCGATGACAGTGAACACTGAAGCTTTCTTT. Its protein product is CASSPMTVNTEAFF.

This clone has more than one count but fewer than ten. CDR3 DNA: TGTGCCAGTAGCGCTTCAGCGACGAGAAACTATGGCTACACCTTC. This codes for CASSASATRNYGYTF. This chain joins TRBV19 and TRBJ1-2, with D uncertain. The CDR3 spans 15 residues. Germline CDR1 LNHDA, CDR2 SQIVND (reference sequence). Trimming removed 6 bases at V and 2 bases at J, with 16 bases between.

In its sample, this clone was seen a few times. This chain connects TRBV14 to TRBJ1-6, with D possibly being TRBD1 (6 bases). V was pared by 4 bases and J by 5 bases, with 15 bases between. CDR1 SGHDN and CDR2 FVKESK come from the germline V gene. The CDR3 covers 16 residues. The CDR3 loop is CASSLTRGLNNSPLHF. CDR3 sequence (DNA): TGTGCCAGCAGCCTCACACGGGGGCTTAATAATTCACCCCTCCACTTT.

The V call is TRBV6-4, the J call TRBJ2-1; perhaps D is TRBD1 or TRBD2 (5 bases each). Per the germline V gene, CDR1 is MRHNA and CDR2 is SNTAGT. There are 15 residues in the CDR3. V lost 1 base and J lost 6, with 13 bases in between. The CDR3 coding sequence is TGTGCCAGCAGTGACTGGGGGTCCTCCCTCAATGAGCAGTTCTTC. This translates into CASSDWGSSLNEQFF.

This chain links TRBV21-1 with TRBJ1-4. TRBV21-1 is recorded as a pseudogene. This CDR3 region has 14 residues. For the CDR3, the DNA is TGTGCCAGCAGCCCCCCGATATCGAGGCGAAAACTGTTTTTT. Translated: CASSPPISRRKLFF.

The gene calls are TRBV6-1 and TRBJ2-1; 11 bases map to TRBD2. The CDR3 is 16 residues long. After removal of 1 base from V and 7 bases from J, the junction contained 6 bases not matched to a gene. Germline-derived CDR1 and CDR2 are MNHNS and SASEGT. This chain's CDR3 is CASSEGASGGINEQFF. CDR3 coding DNA: TGTGCCAGCAGTGAAGGAGCTAGCGGGGGGATTAATGAGCAGTTCTTC.

The V and J genes are TRBV28 and TRBJ1-1; D gene uncertain. CDR1 MDHEN and CDR2 SYDVKM come from the germline V gene. The CDR3 sequence is 16 residues long. V gave up 0 bases and J gave up 4 bases, with 15 bases separating them. Here the CDR3 reads CASSLWLGTLGTEAFF. In nucleotides, the CDR3 is TGTGCCAGCAGTTTATGGTTGGGAACTTTGGGCACTGAAGCTTTCTTT.

This clone was recorded a few times. The chain has TRBV11-3 and TRBJ2-2, with D tentatively TRBD2 (6 bases). CDR1 is SGHNT, CDR2 YENEEA, per germline. Trimming took off 6 bases at V and 4 bases at J, with 9 bases between the two ends. CDR3 length: 13 residues. The chain's CDR3 is CASSKGGTGELFF. CDR3 coding DNA: TGTGCCAGCAGTAAGGGAGGCACCGGGGAGCTGTTTTTT.

The chain is built from TRBV7-3 and TRBJ2-1; the D gene could be TRBD1 or TRBD2 (7 bases each). The V end lost 5 bases, the J end lost 8 bases, and 13 bases lay between the germline ends. The CDR3 runs to 13 residues. Germline loops: CDR1 SGHTA, CDR2 FQGTGA. The CDR3 spells CASSNRGGDEQFF. In nucleotides, the CDR3 is TGTGCCAGCAGCAACAGGGGAGGGGATGAGCAGTTCTTC.

This chain uses TRBV5-4 with TRBJ2-1, with 7 bases lining up with TRBD2. The CDR3 length is 13 residues. The germline V gene encodes CDR1 SGHNT and CDR2 YYREEE (reference sequence). Trimming took 9 bases from V and 6 from J; bases not matched to a gene: 9. The CDR3 DNA reads TGTGCCACCTCGCCCGGCGGGAGCAATGAGCAGTTCTTC. Its translation is CATSPGGSNEQFF. Complete variable domain (other parts from reference TRBV5-4 and TRBJ2-1): ETGVTQSPTHLIKTRGQQVTLRCSSQSGHNTVSWYQQALGQGPQFIFQYYREEENGRGNFPPRFSGLQFPNYSSELNVNALELDDSALYLCATSPGGSNEQFFGPGTRLTVL.

Here the CDR3 DNA reads TGTGCCAGCACAGGGAGCGGAGGCTACACCTTC. This translates into CASTGSGGYTF. The J gene is TRBJ1-2, the V gene TRBV28; D is perhaps TRBD1 (5 bases). The V end lost 7 bases, the J end lost 8 bases, and 11 bases lay between the germline ends. Looked up from germline, CDR1 is MDHEN and CDR2 is SYDVKM. This CDR3 has 11 amino acids.

This clone was detected once. The rearrangement joins TRBV4-2 to TRBJ2-7, with 8 bases identical to TRBD1. This CDR3 region has 17 residues. Unmatched junction bases numbered 14, after V lost 1 base and J lost 6 bases. Germline values: CDR1 LGHNA, CDR2 YNFKEQ. The CDR3 is CASSQAGTGAPFGEQYF. Written as DNA, the CDR3 is TGTGCCAGCAGCCAAGCCGGGACAGGAGCTCCCTTTGGCGAGCAGTACTTC.

V and J are TRBV27 and TRBJ2-5; 12 bases match TRBD1. This CDR3 contains 16 residues. The trim removed 5 bases at V and 4 bases at J, leaving 8 bases unmatched. The germline V gene has CDR1 MNHEY and CDR2 SMNVEV (reference sequence). Here the CDR3 DNA reads TGTGCCAGCAGTCCTAGGGGGACAGGGGGCAGAGAGACCCAGTACTTC. Encoded protein: CASSPRGTGGRETQYF.

This sequence joins TRBV2 and TRBJ2-2, with D possibly matching TRBD1 (5 bases). Trimming stripped 3 bases from V and 3 bases from J, with 14 bases between. Germline CDR1 is SNHLY and CDR2 is FYNNEI. The CDR3 is made up of 16 amino acids. The CDR3 DNA follows: TGTGCCAGCAGTGATTTTTCCAGGGCGCACACCGGGGAGCTGTTTTTT. Translating it yields CASSDFSRAHTGELFF.

The rearrangement links TRBV5-4 to TRBJ1-6; D gene unclear. CDR1 SGHNT and CDR2 YYREEE come from the germline V gene (reference sequence). V lost 0 bases, J lost 0 bases, and 7 bases lay in between. The CDR3 spans 16 residues. CDR3 nucleotide sequence: TGTGCCAGCAGCTTGGACGGAAGCTCCTATAATTCACCCCTCCACTTT. Amino acids: CASSLDGSSYNSPLHF.